This TCR beta chain was recovered during a study of T cell responses to AZD1222 COVID-19 vaccine. Background on the study: Pooled samples include second doses given at about 4 or 12 weeks. Points from the study as a whole: Donors in the cohort were predominantly white British and more often female, and clonal diversity was possibly underestimated.

As regards this clone: The antigen remains unidentified.

Method: immunoSEQ multiplex PCR; TCRdb's copy keeps in-frame clones and lacks some. The repertoire holds under 200,000 clones, with around nine tenths as singletons. Unmatched junction bases numbered 9, after V lost 3 bases and J lost 7 bases. CDR3 length: 14 amino acids. The germline V gene has CDR1 SGHRS and CDR2 YFSETQ. This clonotype was obtained from an adult in good health. The material was peripheral blood, obtained on day 0 of AZD1222 vaccination. The chain employs TRBV5-1 and TRBJ1-2, with 7 positions matching TRBD1. CDR3 protein: CASSSGQTLFGYTF. CDR3 in DNA: TGCGCCAGCAGCTCGGGACAGACCCTTTTTGGCTACACCTTC. The complete variable domain, with remaining parts taken from reference TRBV5-1 and TRBJ1-2, reads KAGVTQTPRYLIKTRGQQVTLSCSPISGHRSVSWYQQTPGQGLQFLFEYFSETQRNKGNFPGRFSGRQFSNSRSEMNVSTLELGDSALYLCASSSGQTLFGYTFGSGTRLTVV.